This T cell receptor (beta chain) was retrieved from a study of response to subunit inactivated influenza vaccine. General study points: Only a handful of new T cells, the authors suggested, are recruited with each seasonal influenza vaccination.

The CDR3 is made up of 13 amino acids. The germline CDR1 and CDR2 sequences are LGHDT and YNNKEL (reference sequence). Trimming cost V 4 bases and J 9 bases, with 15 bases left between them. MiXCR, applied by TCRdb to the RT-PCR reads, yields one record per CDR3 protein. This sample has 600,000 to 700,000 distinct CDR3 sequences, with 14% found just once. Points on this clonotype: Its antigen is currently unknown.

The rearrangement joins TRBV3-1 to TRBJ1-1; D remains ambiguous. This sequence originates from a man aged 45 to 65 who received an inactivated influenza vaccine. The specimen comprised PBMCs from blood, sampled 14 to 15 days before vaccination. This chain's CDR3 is CASSPQTQHKAFF. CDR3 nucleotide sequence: TGTGCCAGCAGCCCTCAGACTCAACACAAAGCTTTCTTT.